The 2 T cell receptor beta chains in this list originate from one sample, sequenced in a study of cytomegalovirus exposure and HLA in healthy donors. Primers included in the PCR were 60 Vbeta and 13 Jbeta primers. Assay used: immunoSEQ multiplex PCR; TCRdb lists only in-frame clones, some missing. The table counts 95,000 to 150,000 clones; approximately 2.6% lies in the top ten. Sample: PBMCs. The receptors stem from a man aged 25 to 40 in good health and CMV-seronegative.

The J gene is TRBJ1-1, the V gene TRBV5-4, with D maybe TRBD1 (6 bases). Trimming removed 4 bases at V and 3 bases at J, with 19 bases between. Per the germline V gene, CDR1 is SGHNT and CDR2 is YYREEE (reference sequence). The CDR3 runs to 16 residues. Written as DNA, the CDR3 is TGTGCCAGCAGCGACTATCAGGGGTACCCTCACACTGAAGCTTTCTTT. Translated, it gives CASSDYQGYPHTEAFF.

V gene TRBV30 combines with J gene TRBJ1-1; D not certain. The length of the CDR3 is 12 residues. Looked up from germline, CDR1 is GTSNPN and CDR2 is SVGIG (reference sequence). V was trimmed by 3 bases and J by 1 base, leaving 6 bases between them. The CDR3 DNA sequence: TGTGCCTGGAGACAGCCGAACACTGAAGCTTTCTTT. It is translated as CAWRQPNTEAFF.